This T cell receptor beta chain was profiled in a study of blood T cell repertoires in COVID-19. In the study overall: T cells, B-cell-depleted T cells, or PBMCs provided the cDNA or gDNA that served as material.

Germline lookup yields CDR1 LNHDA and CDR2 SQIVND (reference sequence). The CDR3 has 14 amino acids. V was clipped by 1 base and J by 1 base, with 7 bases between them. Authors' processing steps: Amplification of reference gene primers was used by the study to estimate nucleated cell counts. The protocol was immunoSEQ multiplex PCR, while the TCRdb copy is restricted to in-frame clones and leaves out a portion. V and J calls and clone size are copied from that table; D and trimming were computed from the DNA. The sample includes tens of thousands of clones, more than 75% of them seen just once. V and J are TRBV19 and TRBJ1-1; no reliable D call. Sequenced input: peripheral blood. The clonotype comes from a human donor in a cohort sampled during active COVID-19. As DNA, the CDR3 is TGTGCCAGTAGTATAGGGCGGGGGAACACTGAAGCTTTCTTT. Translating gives CASSIGRGNTEAFF.